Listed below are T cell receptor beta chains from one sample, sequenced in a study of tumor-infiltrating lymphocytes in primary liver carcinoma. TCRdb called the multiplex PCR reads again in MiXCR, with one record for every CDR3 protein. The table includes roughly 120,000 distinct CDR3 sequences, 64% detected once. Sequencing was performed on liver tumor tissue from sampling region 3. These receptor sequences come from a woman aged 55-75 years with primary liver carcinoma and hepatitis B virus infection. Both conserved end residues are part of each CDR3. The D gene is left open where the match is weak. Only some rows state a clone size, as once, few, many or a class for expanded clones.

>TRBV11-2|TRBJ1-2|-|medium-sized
TGTGCCAGCAGCCCGGACAGAATCTATGGCTACACCTTC
CASSPDRIYGYTF
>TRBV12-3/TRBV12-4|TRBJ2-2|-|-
TGTGCCAGCAGTTTTCCGGAGCAAACGAACACCCGGGAGCTGTTTTTT
CASSFPEQTNTRELFF
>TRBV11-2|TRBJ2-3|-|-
TGTGCCAGCAGCCCACTGAGGGGGGGTTTAGATACGCAGTGTTTT
CASSPLRGGLDTQCF
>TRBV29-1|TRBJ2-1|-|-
TGCAGCGTTGTGTTGCGAGACTTGAAACACAATGAGCAGTTCTTC
CSVVLRDLKHNEQFF
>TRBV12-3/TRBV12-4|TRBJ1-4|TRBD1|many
TGTGCCAGCAGTTTCCGGACAGGGGATGAAAAACTGTTTTTT
CASSFRTGDEKLFF
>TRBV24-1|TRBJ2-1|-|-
TGTGCCACCAGTGAGGGGTCCAACAATGAGCAGTTCTTC
CATSEGSNNEQFF
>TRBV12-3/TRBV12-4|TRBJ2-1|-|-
TGTGTCAGAAGAACCGGGTATGAGCAGTTCTTC
CVRRTGYEQFF
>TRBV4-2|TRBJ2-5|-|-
TGTGCCAGCAACCAAGGAGCGATCCAAGAGGCCCAGTATTTC
CASNQGAIQEAQYF
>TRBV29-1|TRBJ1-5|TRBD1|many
TGCAGCGTTTCGTCGGGACAGACCAATCAGCCCCAGCATTTT
CSVSSGQTNQPQHF
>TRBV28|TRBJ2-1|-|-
TGTGCCAGCAGTACTACCCGGAGCTCCTACAATGAGCAGTTCTTC
CASSTTRSSYNEQFF
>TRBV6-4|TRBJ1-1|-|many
TGTGCCAGCAGTGATCGCGCGGGAAACACTGAAGCTTTCTTT
CASSDRAGNTEAFF
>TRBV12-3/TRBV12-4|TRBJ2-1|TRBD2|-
TGTGTCTGCGCGGGACTAGCGGCCAACTACAATGAGCAGTTCTTC
CVCAGLAANYNEQFF
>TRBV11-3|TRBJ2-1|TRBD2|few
TGTGCCAGCAGCTTAGGTCAAGGCGGGAGGGCCTACAATGAGCAGTTCTTC
CASSLGQGGRAYNEQFF
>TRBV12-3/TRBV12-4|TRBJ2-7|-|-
TGTGCCAGCAGGGAAAGCCGGGGGGCCCAATACGAGCAGTACTTC
CASRESRGAQYEQYF
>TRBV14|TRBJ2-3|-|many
TGTGCCAGCATGGAATGGGAGACCACTTTGGGTATCACAGATACGCAGTATTTT
CASMEWETTLGITDTQYF
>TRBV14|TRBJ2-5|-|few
TGTGCCAGCAGCCAAGATGGAAAGGAGACCCAGTACTTC
CASSQDGKETQYF
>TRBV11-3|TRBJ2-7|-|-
TGTGCCAGCAGCTTGGGGGACAAATCCTACAAGCAGTACTTC
CASSLGDKSYKQYF
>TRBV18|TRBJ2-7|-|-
TGTGCCAGCTCACCCAGCAGGGGGGACGGGTACGAGCAGTACTTC
CASSPSRGDGYEQYF
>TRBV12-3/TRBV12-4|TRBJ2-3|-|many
TGTGCCAGCAGTCGCGAAGGGAAAACAGATACGCAGTATTTT
CASSREGKTDTQYF
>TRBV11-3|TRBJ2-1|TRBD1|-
TGTGCCAGCAGCTTCCCAGGGGGTGGGTTGGGCTACAATGAGCAATTCTTC
CASSFPGGGLGYNEQFF
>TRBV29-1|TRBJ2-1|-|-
TGCAGCGTTGAACAGGCAGGATCTGGCAATGAGCAGCTCTTC
CSVEQAGSGNEQLF
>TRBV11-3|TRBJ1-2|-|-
TGTGCCGGCAGCCCAAAAGAGAATCCTAACTATGGCTACACTTTC
CAGSPKENPNYGYTF
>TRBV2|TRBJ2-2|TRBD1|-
TGTGCTAGCAGACGACAGGGGGCGAACACCGGGGAGCTGTTTTTT
CASRRQGANTGELFF
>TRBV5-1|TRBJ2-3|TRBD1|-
TGCGCCAGCAGCTTACAACAGGGGCGACTCACAGATACGCAGTATTTT
CASSLQQGRLTDTQYF
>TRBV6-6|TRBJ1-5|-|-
TGTGCCAGCGGTTATGGTCGGGGAATCAGTAATCAGCCCCAGCATTTT
CASGYGRGISNQPQHF
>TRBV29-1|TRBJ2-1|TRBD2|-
TGCAGCACTAAGGCGGGAGTTTTCGGTGAGCAGTTCTTC
CSTKAGVFGEQFF
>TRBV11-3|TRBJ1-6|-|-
TGTGTCAGCAGCCGGACGGATTATAATTCATCCCTCCACTTT
CVSSRTDYNSSLHF
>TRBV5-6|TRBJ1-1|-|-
TGTGACAGCAGCTTGCGCTTTACACGACTCACTGAAGTTTTCTTT
CDSSLRFTRLTEVFF
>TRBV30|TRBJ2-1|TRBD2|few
TGTGCCCGGAGTGTTGGTAGCGGGAGAAACAATGAGCAGTTCTTC
CARSVGSGRNNEQFF
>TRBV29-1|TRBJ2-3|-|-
TGCAGCGTTCACGGGAGCGTAGATATGGAGTATTTT
CSVHGSVDMEYF
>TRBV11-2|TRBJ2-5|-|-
TGTGCCAGCAGCCAAATGTACCAGGAGATCCAGTACTTC
CASSQMYQEIQYF
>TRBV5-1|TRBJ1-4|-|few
TGCGCCAGCAGCCAAGGGCGAACTAATGAAAAACTGTTTTTT
CASSQGRTNEKLFF
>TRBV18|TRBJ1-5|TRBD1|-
TGTGCCAGCTCATCAGGGGGGGAACAGCCCCAGCATTTT
CASSSGGEQPQHF
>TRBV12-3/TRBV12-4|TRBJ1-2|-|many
TGTGCCAGCAGCCAGCGGTCTAGGCGGAACTATGGCTACACCTTC
CASSQRSRRNYGYTF
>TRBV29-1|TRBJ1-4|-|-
TGCAGCGTTGAATACGGGCAGGGCAGCGAAAAACTGTTTTTT
CSVEYGQGSEKLFF
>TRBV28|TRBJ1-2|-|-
TGTGCCAGCAGTGTGGGGAACTATGGCTACACCTTC
CASSVGNYGYTF
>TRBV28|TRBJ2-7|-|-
TGTGCCAGCAGTTTATTTGGACACTCCTACGAGCAGTACTTC
CASSLFGHSYEQYF
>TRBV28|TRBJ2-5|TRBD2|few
TGTGCCAGCAGTTTAAGGGGACTAGGGAAAGAGACCCAGTACTTC
CASSLRGLGKETQYF
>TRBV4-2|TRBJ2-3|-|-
TGTGCCAGCAGCCAAGAGAAGGCGGCAACAGATACGCAGTTTTTT
CASSQEKAATDTQFF
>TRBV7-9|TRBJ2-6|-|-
TGTGCCAGAAGTCTGGTGGCGGAGGCCAACGTCCTGACTTTC
CARSLVAEANVLTF
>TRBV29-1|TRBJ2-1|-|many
-
CSVKSGQNFGNEQFF
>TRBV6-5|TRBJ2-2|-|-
TGTGCCAGCAGTGGGGACCGAAACACCGGGGAGCTGTTTTTT
CASSGDRNTGELFF
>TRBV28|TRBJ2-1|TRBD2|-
TGTGCCAGCAGTTTATCGGGGAGGGCCATCTACAATGAGCAGTTCTTC
CASSLSGRAIYNEQFF
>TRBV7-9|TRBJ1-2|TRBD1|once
TGTGTCAGCAGCCAACTGATAGGGGGCGCCTATGGCTACACCTTC
CVSSQLIGGAYGYTF
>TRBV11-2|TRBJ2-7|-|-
TGTGCCAGTAGGACCCATGGGGCCTACGAGCAGTACTTC
CASRTHGAYEQYF